The rows below give T cell receptor beta chains drawn from one sample of a study of monozygotic twins with inflammatory bowel disease. TCRdb reanalyzed the 5' RACE reads, giving one entry per CDR3 protein sequence and no DNA. The sample table includes a few hundred thousand distinct CDR3 sequences. What was sequenced was blood. These receptors originate from a human donor with ulcerative colitis or Crohn's disease, or a healthy co-twin of an affected twin (not recorded which). Each CDR3 is given with its conserved first and last residue.

>TRBJ2-5|TRBV27|16
CASSLSLTSGVETQYF
>TRBJ2-7|TRBV12-3/TRBV12-4|18
CASSLEVHARTGIYEQYF
>TRBJ2-7|TRBV7-2|16
CASRPPGTGFMGEQYF
>TRBJ2-6|TRBV12-3/TRBV12-4|19
CASSITRAGLFSGANVLTF
>TRBJ2-1|TRBV2|17
CASQGLAILSSYNEQFF
>TRBJ2-2|TRBV5-1|13
CASSLRNTGELFF
>TRBJ2-7|TRBV12-3/TRBV12-4|13
CASSWGLFYEQYF
>TRBJ1-5|TRBV18|16
CASSPPDRAGNQPQHF
>TRBJ2-7|TRBV5-1|13
CASRGQEIYEQYF
>TRBJ1-3|TRBV7-2|16
CASSLEVRSSGNTIYF
>TRBJ1-4|TRBV20-1|14
CSARAGATNEKLFF
>TRBJ1-2|TRBV30|12
CAWSVQGYGYTF
>TRBJ1-5|TRBV20-1|16
CSARDSASVGNQPQHF
>TRBJ2-7|TRBV4-1|17
CASSQVGVRSSSYEQYF
>TRBJ1-6|TRBV5-1|15
CASSPGTGDYSPLHF
>TRBJ2-1|TRBV24-1|16
CATSDKDSPSVDEQFF
>TRBJ2-2|TRBV11-2|16
CASSLGSGSNTGELFF
>TRBJ1-1|TRBV7-9|14
CASSRGGSRPEAFF
>TRBJ2-5|TRBV27|15
CASSSDRVGQETQYF